These 10 T cell receptor beta chains were all obtained from the same sample, sequenced in a study of patients and donors after allogeneic stem cell transplantation. TCRdb re-derived calls from the RT-PCR reads in MiXCR, one entry per CDR3 protein. In the table there are 25,000 to 35,000 distinct CDR3 sequences, over 6.5% of which are singletons. Sequencing input: blood, either unsorted or a sorted T cell fraction (not recorded which). The receptors derive from a human donor who was either an allogeneic HSCT recipient or a stem cell or donor lymphocyte infusion donor (not recorded which). It is not recorded whose cells these are; they may come from a transplant donor.

A few counts support this clonotype. The CDR3 sequence: CASSSNTGVISGNTIYF. CDR3 nucleotide sequence: TGTGCCAGCAGCTCCAATACAGGGGTAATCTCTGGAAACACCATATATTTT. V usage is TRBV7-2 and J usage is TRBJ1-3, with 7 bases matching TRBD1. Germline lookup yields CDR1 SGHTA and CDR2 FQGNSA. The CDR3 has 17 residues. Trimming cost V 4 bases and J 0 bases; bases outside gene matches: 9.

The chain joins TRBV20-1 to TRBJ2-3; a weak D match, TRBD1 (5 bases). Germline V gene sequence: CDR1 DFQATT, CDR2 SNEGSKA (reference sequence). CDR3 length equals 12 residues. The V end lost 7 bases, the J end lost 3 bases, and 11 bases lay between the germline ends. CDR3 in DNA: TGCAGTGGGGGTAGGGGTACAGATACGCAGTATTTT. It encodes CSGGRGTDTQYF.

This clonotype has at least ten counts. This chain links TRBV20-1 with TRBJ2-5; 10 nucleotides align to TRBD1. V shed 2 bases and J 6 bases; nucleotides not matched to a gene: 12. The CDR3 spans 16 residues. Germline-derived CDR1 and CDR2 are DFQATT and SNEGSKA (reference sequence). This chain's CDR3 is CSARYPYRDRGQTQYF. CDR3 bases: TGCAGTGCTAGATACCCTTACCGGGACAGGGGCCAGACCCAGTACTTC.

V is TRBV6-1 and J is TRBJ2-7, with no clear D. V lost 9 bases, J lost 3 bases, and 15 bases lay in between. Germline V CDR1 and CDR2: MNHNS, SASEGT. There are 13 residues in the CDR3. The CDR3 region is CASLLGLGYEQYF. In DNA, the CDR3 is TGTGCCAGTCTACTGGGTTTAGGCTACGAGCAGTACTTC.

This clonotype occurred many times. V gene TRBV12-3 or TRBV12-4 combines with J gene TRBJ1-4; the match to TRBD1 covers 9 bases. V lost 4 bases, J lost 8 bases, and 8 bases stayed unmatched. There are 15 residues in the CDR3. The CDR3 coding sequence is TGTGCCAGCAGTTCCGGGGACAGGGTCGGGGAAAAACTGTTTTTT. Its protein product is CASSSGDRVGEKLFF.

The chain couples TRBV4-2 to TRBJ2-2; D remains ambiguous. Germline CDR1 reads LGHNA; CDR2 reads YNFKEQ. V was clipped by 0 bases and J by 6 bases, with 20 bases between them. The CDR3 totals 18 residues. The CDR3 DNA sequence: TGTGCCAGCAGCCAAGAGCCTCGCGCGGTGCAAGGACCCGGGGAGCTGTTTTTT. This gives the protein CASSQEPRAVQGPGELFF.

This clonotype was seen many times. The chain couples TRBV4-2 to TRBJ2-3; 9 bases line up with TRBD2. CDR1 LGHNA and CDR2 YNFKEQ come from the germline V gene. The CDR3 has 16 amino acids. Trimming removed 5 bases from V and 1 base from J; junction bases left unmatched: 7. This chain's CDR3 is CASSGSGLAGTDTQYF. The DNA for the CDR3 is TGTGCCAGCAGCGGGTCGGGACTAGCCGGCACAGATACGCAGTATTTT.

The chain combines TRBV20-1 with TRBJ1-5; 7 nucleotides agree with TRBD1. Germline trimming cut 5 bases from V and 3 bases from J; bases unmatched to any gene: 13. Germline lookup yields CDR1 DFQATT and CDR2 SNEGSKA (reference sequence). The CDR3 is made up of 16 amino acids. Written as DNA, the CDR3 is TGCAGTGCTCGGGACAGAGGCCGGGGGTTCAATCAGCCCCAGCATTTT. Translated, it gives CSARDRGRGFNQPQHF.

The table lists this clonotype with many counts. The V gene is TRBV24-1, the J gene TRBJ1-2; D is possibly TRBD1 (5 bases). V lost 4 bases, J lost 5 bases, and 19 bases lay in between. The CDR3 sequence is 16 residues long. CDR1 and CDR2 from the germline V gene are KGHDR and SFDVKD. The CDR3: CATSECVGGTRYGYTF. The DNA for the CDR3 is TGTGCCACCAGTGAATGCGTGGGGGGGACGAGGTATGGCTACACCTTC.

This clonotype was recorded at least ten times. The CDR3 reads CASSLGLAGSDTQYF. CDR3 DNA sequence: TGTGCCAGCAGCTTAGGACTAGCGGGATCAGATACGCAGTATTTT. The chain recombines TRBV7-3 with TRBJ2-3, with 12 bases fitting TRBD2. After removal of 2 bases from V and 4 bases from J, the junction contained 1 base not matched to a gene. Germline V CDR1 and CDR2: SGHTA, FQGTGA. The CDR3 covers 15 residues.